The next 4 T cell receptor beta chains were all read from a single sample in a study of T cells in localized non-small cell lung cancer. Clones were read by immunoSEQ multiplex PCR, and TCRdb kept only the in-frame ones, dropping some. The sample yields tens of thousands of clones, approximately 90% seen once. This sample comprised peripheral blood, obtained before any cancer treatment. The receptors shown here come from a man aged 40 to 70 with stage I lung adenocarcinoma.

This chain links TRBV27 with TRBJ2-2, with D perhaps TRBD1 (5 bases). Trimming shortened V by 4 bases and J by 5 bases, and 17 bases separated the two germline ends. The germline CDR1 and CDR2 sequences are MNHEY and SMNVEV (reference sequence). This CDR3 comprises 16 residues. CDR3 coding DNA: TGTGCCAGCAGTTCCTGGGGCAGGGCGGAGACCGGGGAGCTGTTTTTT. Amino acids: CASSSWGRAETGELFF.

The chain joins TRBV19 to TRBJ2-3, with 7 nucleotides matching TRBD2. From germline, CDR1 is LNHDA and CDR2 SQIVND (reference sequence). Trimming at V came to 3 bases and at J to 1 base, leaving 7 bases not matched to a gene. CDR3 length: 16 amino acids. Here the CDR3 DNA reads TGTGCCAGTAGTATGGGAGGGGCTCGGGGCACAGATACGCAGTATTTT. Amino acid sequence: CASSMGGARGTDTQYF. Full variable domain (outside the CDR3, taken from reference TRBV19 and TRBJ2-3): DGGITQSPKYLFRKEGQNVTLSCEQNLNHDAMYWYRQDPGQGLRLIYYSQIVNDFQKGDIAEGYSVSREKKESFPLTVTSAQKNPTAFYLCASSMGGARGTDTQYFGPGTRLTVL.

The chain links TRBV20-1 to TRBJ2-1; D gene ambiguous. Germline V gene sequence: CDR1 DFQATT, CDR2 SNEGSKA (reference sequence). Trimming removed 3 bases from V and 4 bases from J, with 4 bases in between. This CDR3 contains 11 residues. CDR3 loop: CSARIYNEQFF. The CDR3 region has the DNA TGCAGTGCTAGGATTTACAATGAGCAGTTCTTC.

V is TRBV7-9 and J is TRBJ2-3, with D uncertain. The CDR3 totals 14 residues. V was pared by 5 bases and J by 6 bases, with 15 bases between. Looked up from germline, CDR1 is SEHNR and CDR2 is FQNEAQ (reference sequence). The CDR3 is CASSRHSRPDTQYF. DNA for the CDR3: TGTGCCAGCAGCAGACACTCAAGACCCGATACGCAGTATTTT.